This T cell receptor (beta chain) was captured by sequencing in a study of cytomegalovirus exposure and HLA in healthy donors. Background on the study: The same platform used for the 666 first-cohort repertoires was also used for the 130 or so validation repertoires, as a later analysis reported. Study results and limitations: The study put 160 or so TCR beta chains on its list as cytomegalovirus-associated.

TCRdb's table, derived via immunoSEQ multiplex PCR, lists solely in-frame clones and lacks some. The table lists about 130,000 clones, 88% of them singletons, with roughly 1.4% in the top ten. This CDR3 is 16 amino acids long. V shed 6 bases and J 0 bases; nucleotides not matched to a gene: 9. Germline assignment: CDR1 SEHNR and CDR2 FQNEAQ (reference sequence). A note on this clone: Its antigen is still unknown.

The sequenced sample was PBMCs. The clonotype originates from a man aged 25-45 years in good health and CMV-seronegative. The chain joins TRBV7-9 to TRBJ2-3, with 7 bases aligning to TRBD1. The CDR3 DNA reads TGTGCCAGCAGTTTCACTCAGGGGGAAAGCACAGATACGCAGTATTTT. Translating gives CASSFTQGESTDTQYF.